The present entry profiles one T cell receptor (beta chain) with its context. J gave up 4 bases and V 6 bases, and 5 bases lay outside the gene matches. The CDR3 runs 14 residues. Germline CDR1 reads LNHDA; CDR2 reads SQIVND (reference sequence). This specimen comes from a study of blood T cell repertoires in COVID-19. Looking at the study overall: Whether acute or convalescent, the COVID-19 samples came from the United States, Italy and Spain. The cDNA or gDNA used as material had been derived from T cells, B-cell-depleted T cells, or PBMCs.

Original methodology: From reference gene primer amplification, estimates of nucleated cell counts were derived. TCRdb's copy holds only in-frame clones and misses some; the assay was immunoSEQ multiplex PCR. V and J calls and clone size are copied from that table; D and trimming were computed from the DNA. The sample lists approximately 140,000 clones; approximately 80% were seen once. This TCR came from a human donor in a cohort sampled during active COVID-19. The chain employs TRBV19 and TRBJ1-2; 10 positions match TRBD1. Sequences were obtained from peripheral blood. The CDR3 reads CASSRQGASYGYTF. The CDR3 region has the DNA TGTGCCAGTAGCCGACAGGGGGCCAGCTATGGCTACACCTTC.